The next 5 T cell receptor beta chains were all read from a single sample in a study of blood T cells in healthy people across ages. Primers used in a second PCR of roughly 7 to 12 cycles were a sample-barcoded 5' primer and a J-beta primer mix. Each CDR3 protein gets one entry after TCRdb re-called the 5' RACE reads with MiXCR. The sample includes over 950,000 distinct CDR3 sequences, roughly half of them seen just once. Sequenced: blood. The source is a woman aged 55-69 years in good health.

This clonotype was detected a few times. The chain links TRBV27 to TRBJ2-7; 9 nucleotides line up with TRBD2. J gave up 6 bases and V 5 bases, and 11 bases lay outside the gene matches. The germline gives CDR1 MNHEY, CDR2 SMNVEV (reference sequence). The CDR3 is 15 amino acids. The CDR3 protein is CASSSLGSGSSEQYF. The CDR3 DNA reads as TGTGCCAGCAGTAGCTTGGGTAGCGGGAGTTCCGAGCAGTACTTC.

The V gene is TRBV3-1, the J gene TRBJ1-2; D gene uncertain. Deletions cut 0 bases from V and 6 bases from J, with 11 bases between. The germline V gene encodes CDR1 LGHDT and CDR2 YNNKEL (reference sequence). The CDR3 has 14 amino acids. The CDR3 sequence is CASSQDQEVDGYTF. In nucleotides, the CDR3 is TGTGCCAGCAGCCAAGATCAGGAGGTGGATGGCTACACCTTC. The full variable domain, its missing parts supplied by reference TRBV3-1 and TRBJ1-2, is DTAVSQTPKYLVTQMGNDKSIKCEQNLGHDTMYWYKQDSKKFLKIMFSYNNKELIINETVPNRFSPKSPDKAHLNLHINSLELGDSAVYFCASSQDQEVDGYTFGSGTRLTVV.

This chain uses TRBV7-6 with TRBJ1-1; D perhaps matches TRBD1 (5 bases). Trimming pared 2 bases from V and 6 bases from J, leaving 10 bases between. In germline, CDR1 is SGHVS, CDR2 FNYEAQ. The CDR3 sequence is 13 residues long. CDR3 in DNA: TGTGCCAGCAGCTTAAGGCAGGGCTCTGAAGCTTTCTTT. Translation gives CASSLRQGSEAFF.

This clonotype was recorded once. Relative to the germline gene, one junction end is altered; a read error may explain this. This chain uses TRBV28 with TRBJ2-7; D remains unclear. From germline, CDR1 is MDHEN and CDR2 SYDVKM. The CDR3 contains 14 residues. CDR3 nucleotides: TGTGCTAGCAGTTTCCGAGCGTCATTCTACGAGCAGTACTTC. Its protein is CASSFRASFYEQYF.

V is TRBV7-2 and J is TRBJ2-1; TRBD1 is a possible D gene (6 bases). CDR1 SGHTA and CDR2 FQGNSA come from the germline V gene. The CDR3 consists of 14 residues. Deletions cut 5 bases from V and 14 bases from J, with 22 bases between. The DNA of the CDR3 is TGTGCCAGCAGCCCGGGGACGAGCCCAGGGGTGAAGTTCTTC. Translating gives CASSPGTSPGVKFF.